This T cell receptor (beta chain) was observed in a study of a mutant IDH1 vaccine in newly diagnosed glioma. Regarding time point: baseline, week 1 (first vaccination visit). As to treatment: pre-vaccination baseline after standard-of-care therapy. Donors had new WHO grade 3 or 4 IDH1-mutant, ATRX-lost astrocytomas. Losses at the gene ends were 5 bases for V and 7 bases for J; bases not matched to a gene: 4. The CDR3 totals 14 residues. Germline assignment: CDR1 SNHLY and CDR2 FYNNEI. Profiling relied on immunoSEQ multiplex PCR, and the TCRdb table lists in-frame clones only, not all of them. The profile shows about 59,000 clones, 80% to 95% of them singletons.

The sample consisted of PBMCs, taken from a glioma patient treated with radiotherapy, temozolomide or both. This chain uses TRBV2 with TRBJ2-1, with 11 nucleotides matching TRBD1. This sequence was found in a man aged 50 or older with glioma. CDR3 region: CASSTDRGLNEQFF. CDR3 bases: TGTGCCAGCAGTACGGACAGGGGGCTTAATGAGCAGTTCTTC. The variable domain in full, with the rest retrieved from reference TRBV2 and TRBJ2-1, is EPEVTQTPSHQVTQMGQEVILRCVPISNHLYFYWYRQILGQKVEFLVSFYNNEISEKSEIFDDQFSVERPDGSNFTLKIRSTKLEDSAMYFCASSTDRGLNEQFFGPGTRLTVL.